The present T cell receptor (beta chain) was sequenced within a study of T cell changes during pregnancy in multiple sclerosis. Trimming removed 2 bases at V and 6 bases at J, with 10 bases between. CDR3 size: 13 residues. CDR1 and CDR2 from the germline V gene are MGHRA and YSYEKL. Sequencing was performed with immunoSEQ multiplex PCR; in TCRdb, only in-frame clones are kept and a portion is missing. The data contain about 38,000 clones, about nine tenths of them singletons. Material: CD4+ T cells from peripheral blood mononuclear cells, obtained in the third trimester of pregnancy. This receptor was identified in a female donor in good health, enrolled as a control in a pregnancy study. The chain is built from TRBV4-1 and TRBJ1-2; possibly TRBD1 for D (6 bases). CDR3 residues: CASSQQGLNGYTF. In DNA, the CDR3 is TGCGCCAGCAGCCAACAGGGGCTGAATGGCTACACCTTC.